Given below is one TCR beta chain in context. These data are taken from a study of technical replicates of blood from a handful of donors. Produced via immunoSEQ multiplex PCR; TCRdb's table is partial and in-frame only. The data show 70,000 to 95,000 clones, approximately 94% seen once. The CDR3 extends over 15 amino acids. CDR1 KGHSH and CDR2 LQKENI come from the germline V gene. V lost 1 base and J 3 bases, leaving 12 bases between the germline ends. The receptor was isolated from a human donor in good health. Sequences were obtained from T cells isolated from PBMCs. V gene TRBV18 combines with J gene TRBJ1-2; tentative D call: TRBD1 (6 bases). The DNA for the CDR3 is TGTGCCAGCTCACCACGGGGGGGCATCGACTATGGCTACACCTTC. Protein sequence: CASSPRGGIDYGYTF.